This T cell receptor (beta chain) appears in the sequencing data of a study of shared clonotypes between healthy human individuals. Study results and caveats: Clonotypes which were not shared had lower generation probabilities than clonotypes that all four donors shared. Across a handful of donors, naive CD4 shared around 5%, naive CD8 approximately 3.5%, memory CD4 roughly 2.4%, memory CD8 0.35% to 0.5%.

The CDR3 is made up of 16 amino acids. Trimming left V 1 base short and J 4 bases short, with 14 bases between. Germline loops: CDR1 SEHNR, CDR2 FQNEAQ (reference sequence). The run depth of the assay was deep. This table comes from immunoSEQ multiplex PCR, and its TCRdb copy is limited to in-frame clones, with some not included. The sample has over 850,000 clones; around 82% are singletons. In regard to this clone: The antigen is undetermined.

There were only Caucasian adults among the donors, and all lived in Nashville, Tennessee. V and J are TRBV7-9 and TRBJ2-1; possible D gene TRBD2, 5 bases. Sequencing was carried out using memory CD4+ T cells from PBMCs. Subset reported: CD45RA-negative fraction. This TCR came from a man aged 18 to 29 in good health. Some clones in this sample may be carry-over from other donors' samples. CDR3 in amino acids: CASSLESSGAYNEQFF. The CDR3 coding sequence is TGTGCCAGCAGCTTAGAATCCAGCGGCGCGTACAATGAGCAGTTCTTC.